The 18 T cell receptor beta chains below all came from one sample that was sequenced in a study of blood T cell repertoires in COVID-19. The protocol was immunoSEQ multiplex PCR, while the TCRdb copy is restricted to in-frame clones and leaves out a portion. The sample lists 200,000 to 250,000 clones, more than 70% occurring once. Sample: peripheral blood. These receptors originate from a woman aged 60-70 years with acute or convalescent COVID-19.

CDR3 nucleotides: TGTGCCAGCAGCTGGAGGGGCAAAAACATTCAGTACTTC. Residues: CASSWRGKNIQYF. The chain couples TRBV5-6 to TRBJ2-4; D may be TRBD2 (6 bases). The germline CDR1 and CDR2 sequences are SGHDT and YYEEEE. Trimming shortened V by 3 bases and J by 3 bases, and 7 bases separated the two germline ends. CDR3 length: 13 residues.

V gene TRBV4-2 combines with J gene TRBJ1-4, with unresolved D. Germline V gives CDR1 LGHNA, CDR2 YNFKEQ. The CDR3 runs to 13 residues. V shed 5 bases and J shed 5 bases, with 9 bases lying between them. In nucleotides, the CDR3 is TGTGCCAGCAGCGTCAGTCCCAATGAAAAACTGTTTTTT. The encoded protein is CASSVSPNEKLFF.

CDR3 region: CASSDPRNSNYGYTF. CDR3 DNA sequence: TGTGCCAGCAGTGATCCACGAAACTCTAACTATGGCTACACCTTC. This chain uses TRBV6-1 with TRBJ1-2, with D unclear. Deletions cut 3 bases from V and 0 bases from J, with 11 bases between. The V gene's germline CDR1 is MNHNS and CDR2 SASEGT. This CDR3 is built from 15 residues.

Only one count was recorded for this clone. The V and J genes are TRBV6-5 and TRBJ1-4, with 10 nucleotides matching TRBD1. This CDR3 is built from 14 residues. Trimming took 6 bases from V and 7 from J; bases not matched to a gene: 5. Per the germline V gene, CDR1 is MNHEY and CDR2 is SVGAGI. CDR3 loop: CASSHRDRGEKLFF. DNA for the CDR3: TGTGCCAGCAGCCACCGGGACAGGGGTGAAAAACTGTTTTTT.

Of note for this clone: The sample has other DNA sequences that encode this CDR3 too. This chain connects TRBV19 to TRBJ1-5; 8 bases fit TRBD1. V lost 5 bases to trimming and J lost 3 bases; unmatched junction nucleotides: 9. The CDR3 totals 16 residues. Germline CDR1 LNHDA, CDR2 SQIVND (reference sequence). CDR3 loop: CASSGRDRSYNQPQHF. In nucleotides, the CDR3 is TGTGCCAGTAGTGGCCGGGACAGGTCGTACAATCAGCCCCAGCATTTT.

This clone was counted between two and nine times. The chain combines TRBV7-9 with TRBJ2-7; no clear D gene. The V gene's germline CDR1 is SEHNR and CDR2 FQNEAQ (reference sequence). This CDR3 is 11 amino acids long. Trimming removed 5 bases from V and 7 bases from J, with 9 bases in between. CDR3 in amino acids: CASSPLREQYF. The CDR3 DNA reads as TGTGCCAGCAGCCCTCTGCGTGAGCAGTACTTC.

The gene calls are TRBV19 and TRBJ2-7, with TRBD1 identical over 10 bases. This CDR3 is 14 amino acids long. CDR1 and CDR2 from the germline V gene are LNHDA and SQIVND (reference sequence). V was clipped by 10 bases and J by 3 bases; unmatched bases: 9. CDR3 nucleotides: TGTGCCACCCAACAGACAGGGGGCATCTACGAGCAGTACTTC. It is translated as CATQQTGGIYEQYF. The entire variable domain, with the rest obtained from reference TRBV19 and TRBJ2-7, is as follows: DGGITQSPKYLFRKEGQNVTLSCEQNLNHDAMYWYRQDPGQGLRLIYYSQIVNDFQKGDIAEGYSVSREKKESFPLTVTSAQKNPTAFYLCATQQTGGIYEQYFGPGTRLTVT.

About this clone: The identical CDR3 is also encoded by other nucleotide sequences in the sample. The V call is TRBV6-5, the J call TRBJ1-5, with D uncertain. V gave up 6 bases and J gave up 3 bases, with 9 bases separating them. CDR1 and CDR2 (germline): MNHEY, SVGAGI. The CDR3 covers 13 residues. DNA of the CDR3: TGTGCCAGCAGCTTACAGATCAATCAGCCCCAGCATTTT. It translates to CASSLQINQPQHF.

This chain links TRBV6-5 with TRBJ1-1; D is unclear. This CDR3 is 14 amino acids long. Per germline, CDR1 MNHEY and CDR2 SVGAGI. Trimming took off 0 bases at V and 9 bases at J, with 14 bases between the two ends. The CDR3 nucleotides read TGTGCCAGCAGTTACTCGGTGTTGACGGGGAAAGCTTTCTTT. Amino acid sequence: CASSYSVLTGKAFF.

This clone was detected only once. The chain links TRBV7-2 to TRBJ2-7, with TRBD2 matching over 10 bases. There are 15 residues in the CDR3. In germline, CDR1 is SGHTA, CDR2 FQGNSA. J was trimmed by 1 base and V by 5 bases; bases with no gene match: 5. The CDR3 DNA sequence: TGTGCCAGCAGCATTCTAGCGGGAGTGTCCTACGAGCAGTACTTC. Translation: CASSILAGVSYEQYF.

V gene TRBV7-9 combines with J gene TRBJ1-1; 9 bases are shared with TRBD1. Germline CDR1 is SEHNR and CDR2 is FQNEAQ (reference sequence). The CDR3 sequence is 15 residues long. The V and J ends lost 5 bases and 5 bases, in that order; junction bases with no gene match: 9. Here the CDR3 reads CASSIPTGGGTEAFF. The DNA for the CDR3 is TGTGCCAGCAGCATACCGACAGGGGGAGGGACTGAAGCTTTCTTT.

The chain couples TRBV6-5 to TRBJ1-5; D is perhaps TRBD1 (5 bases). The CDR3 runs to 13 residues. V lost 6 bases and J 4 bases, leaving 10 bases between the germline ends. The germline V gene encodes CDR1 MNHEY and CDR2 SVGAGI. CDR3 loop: CASRAGGNQPQHF. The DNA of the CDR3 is TGTGCCAGCAGGGCCGGGGGAAATCAGCCCCAGCATTTT.

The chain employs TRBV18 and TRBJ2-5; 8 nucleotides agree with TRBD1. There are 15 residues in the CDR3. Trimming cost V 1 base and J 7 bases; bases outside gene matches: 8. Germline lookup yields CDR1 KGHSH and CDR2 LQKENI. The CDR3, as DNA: TGTGCCAGCTCACCACTTGCGACAGGGGAAGCGACCCAGTACTTC. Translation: CASSPLATGEATQYF.

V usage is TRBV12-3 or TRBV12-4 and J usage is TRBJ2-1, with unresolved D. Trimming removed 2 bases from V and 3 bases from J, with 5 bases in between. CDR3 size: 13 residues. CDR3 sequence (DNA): TGTGCCAGCAGTTTAAACAGCTACAATGAGCAGTTCTTC. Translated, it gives CASSLNSYNEQFF.

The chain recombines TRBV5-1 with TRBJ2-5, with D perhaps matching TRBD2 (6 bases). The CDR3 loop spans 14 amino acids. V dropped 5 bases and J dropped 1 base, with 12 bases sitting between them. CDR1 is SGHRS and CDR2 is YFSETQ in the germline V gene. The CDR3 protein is CASRPAGSQETQYF. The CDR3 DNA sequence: TGCGCCAGCAGGCCCGCGGGATCCCAAGAGACCCAGTACTTC.

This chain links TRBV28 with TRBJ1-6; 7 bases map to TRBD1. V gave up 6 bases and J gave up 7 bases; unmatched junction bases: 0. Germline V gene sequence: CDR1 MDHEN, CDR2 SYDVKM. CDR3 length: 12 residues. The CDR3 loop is CASRTGNSPLHF. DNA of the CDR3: TGTGCCAGCAGGACAGGGAATTCACCCCTCCACTTT.

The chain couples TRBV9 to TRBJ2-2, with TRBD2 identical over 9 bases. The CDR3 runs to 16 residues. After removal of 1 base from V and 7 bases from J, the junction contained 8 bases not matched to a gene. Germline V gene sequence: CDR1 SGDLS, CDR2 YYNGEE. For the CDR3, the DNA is TGTGCCAGCAGCGTATTTCGGACTAGCGCGATCGGGGAGCTGTTTTTT. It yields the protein CASSVFRTSAIGELFF.

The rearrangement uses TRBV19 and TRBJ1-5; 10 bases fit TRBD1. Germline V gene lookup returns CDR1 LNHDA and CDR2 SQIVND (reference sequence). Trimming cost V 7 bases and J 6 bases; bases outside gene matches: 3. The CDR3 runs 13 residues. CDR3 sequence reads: CASTGTGVQPQHF. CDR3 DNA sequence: TGTGCCAGTACCGGGACAGGGGTTCAGCCCCAGCATTTT.